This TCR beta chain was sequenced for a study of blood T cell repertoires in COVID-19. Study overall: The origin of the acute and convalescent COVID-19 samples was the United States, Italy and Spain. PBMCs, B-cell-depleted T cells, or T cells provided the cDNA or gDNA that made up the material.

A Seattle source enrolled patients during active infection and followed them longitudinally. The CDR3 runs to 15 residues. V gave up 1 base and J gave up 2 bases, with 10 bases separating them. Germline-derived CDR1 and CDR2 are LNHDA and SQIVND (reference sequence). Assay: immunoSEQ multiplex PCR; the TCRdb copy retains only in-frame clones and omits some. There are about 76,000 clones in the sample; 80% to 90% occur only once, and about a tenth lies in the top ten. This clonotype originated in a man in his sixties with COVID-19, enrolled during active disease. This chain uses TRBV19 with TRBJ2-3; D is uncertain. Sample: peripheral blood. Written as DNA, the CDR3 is TGTGCCAGTAGTATAGCGAGCGAGCCCACAGATACGCAGTATTTT. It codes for CASSIASEPTDTQYF.